Shown below are 3 T cell receptor beta chains from a single sample sequenced in a study of shared clonotypes between healthy human individuals. The naive CD8 subset, CD45RO-negative cells positively selected for CCR7, excluded terminally differentiated effector memory CD45RA+ cells. The assay was immunoSEQ multiplex PCR, and TCRdb's table has in-frame clones only and misses some. There are under 2,000,000 clones in the sample; about 95% occur only once, and approximately 1% lies in the top ten. The specimen was naive CD8+ T cells sorted from blood. All receptors derive from a man aged 18-30 years in good health.

The chain employs TRBV5-1 and TRBJ2-7; 9 bases line up with TRBD2. V lost 0 bases to trimming and J lost 3 bases; unmatched junction nucleotides: 4. Germline CDR1 is SGHRS and CDR2 is YFSETQ. This CDR3 is built from 15 residues. CDR3 coding DNA: TGCGCCAGCAGCTTGGGACTAGCGGACAACTACGAGCAGTACTTC. It translates to CASSLGLADNYEQYF.

V gene TRBV28 combines with J gene TRBJ1-5; 7 bases map to TRBD1. From germline, CDR1 is MDHEN and CDR2 SYDVKM. The CDR3 spans 15 residues. Unmatched junction bases numbered 3, after V lost 2 bases and J lost 2 bases. The CDR3 coding sequence is TGTGCCAGCAGTTTACAAGGGGGCGGCAATCAGCCCCAGCATTTT. It yields the protein CASSLQGGGNQPQHF.

The chain joins TRBV14 to TRBJ2-7, with D perhaps matching TRBD2 (5 bases). The CDR3 is 17 amino acids. Germline V gene sequence: CDR1 SGHDN, CDR2 FVKESK. V was trimmed by 3 bases and J by 4 bases, leaving 22 bases between them. CDR3 nucleotides: TGTGCCAGCAGCCAGAGTGCCAGAGGAGGAGTGGGGTACGAGCAGTACTTC. This gives the protein CASSQSARGGVGYEQYF.